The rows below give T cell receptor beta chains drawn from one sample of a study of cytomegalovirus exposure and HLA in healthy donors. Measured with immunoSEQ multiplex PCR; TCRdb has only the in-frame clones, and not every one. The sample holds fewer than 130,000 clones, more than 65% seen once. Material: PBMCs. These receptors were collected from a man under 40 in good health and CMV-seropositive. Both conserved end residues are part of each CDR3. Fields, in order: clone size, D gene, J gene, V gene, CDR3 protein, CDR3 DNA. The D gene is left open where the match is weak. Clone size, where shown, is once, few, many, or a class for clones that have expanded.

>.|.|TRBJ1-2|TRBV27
CASSLPPGRDQKTNYGYTF
TGTGCCAGCAGTTTACCCCCCGGGAGGGACCAAAAAACTAACTATGGCTACACCTTC
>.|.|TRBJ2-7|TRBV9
CASSGTSGPTYEQYF
TGTGCCAGCAGCGGCACCAGCGGGCCCACCTACGAGCAGTACTTC
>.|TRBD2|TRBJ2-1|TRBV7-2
CASSLAPGLAGRNNEQFF
TGTGCCAGCAGCTTAGCGCCGGGACTAGCGGGGCGCAACAATGAGCAGTTCTTC
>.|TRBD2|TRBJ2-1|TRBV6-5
CASSSSERGMDEQFF
TGTGCCAGCAGTTCCTCTGAGCGGGGTATGGATGAGCAGTTCTTC
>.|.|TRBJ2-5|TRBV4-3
CASSQEIGGTQSSETQYF
TGCGCCAGCAGCCAAGAGATTGGCGGGACTCAGTCTAGCGAGACCCAGTACTTC
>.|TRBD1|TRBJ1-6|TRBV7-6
CASSLWGQGKNSPLHF
TGTGCCAGCAGCTTATGGGGACAGGGGAAAAATTCACCCCTCCACTTT
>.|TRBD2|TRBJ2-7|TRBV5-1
CASSSRLAGEQYF
TGCGCCAGCAGCTCCAGACTAGCGGGGGAGCAGTACTTC
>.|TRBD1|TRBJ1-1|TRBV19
CASKAGTGGDGAEAFF
TGTGCCAGTAAGGCCGGGACAGGGGGAGACGGCGCTGAAGCTTTCTTT
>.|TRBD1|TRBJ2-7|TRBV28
CASRPHGTGGFEQYF
TGTGCCAGCAGACCACACGGGACAGGGGGCTTCGAGCAGTACTTC
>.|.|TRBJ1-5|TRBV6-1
CATTYTGNQPQHF
TGTGCCACCACCTACACAGGGAATCAGCCCCAGCATTTT
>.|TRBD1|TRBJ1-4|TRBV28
CASRDRINEKLFF
TGTGCCAGTCGGGACAGAATAAATGAAAAACTGTTTTTT
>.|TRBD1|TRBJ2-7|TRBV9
CASSAGGDRGYEQYF
TGTGCCAGCAGCGCGGGGGGGGACAGGGGCTACGAGCAGTACTTC
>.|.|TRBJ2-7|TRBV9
CASSGQDSEQYF
TGTGCCAGCAGCGGACAAGATTCCGAGCAGTACTTC
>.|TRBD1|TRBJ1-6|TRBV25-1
CATDPGQSNSPLHF
TGTGCCACCGATCCGGGACAGAGTAATTCACCCCTCCACTTT
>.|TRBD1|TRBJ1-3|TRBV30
CAWTGQPWNTIYF
TGTGCCTGGACGGGACAGCCATGGAACACCATATATTTT
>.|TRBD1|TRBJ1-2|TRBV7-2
CASSAIGTEIYGYTF
TGTGCCAGCAGCGCGATCGGGACAGAAATATATGGCTACACCTTC
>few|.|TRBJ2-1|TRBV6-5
CASKEGAGAGEQFF
TGTGCCAGCAAGGAGGGGGCCGGCGCAGGGGAGCAGTTCTTC
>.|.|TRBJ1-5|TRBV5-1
CASSLYPLGTNSNQPQHF
TGCGCCAGCAGCTTGTACCCCCTCGGGACAAATAGCAATCAGCCCCAGCATTTT
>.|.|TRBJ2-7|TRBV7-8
CASNLGGGEQYF
TGTGCCAGCAATCTGGGAGGGGGGGAGCAGTACTTC
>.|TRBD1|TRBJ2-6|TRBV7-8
CASSWHRGSGANVLTF
TGTGCCAGCAGCTGGCACAGGGGCTCTGGGGCCAACGTCCTGACTTTC
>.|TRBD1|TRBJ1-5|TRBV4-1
CASSQLPGQGSNQPQHF
TGCGCCAGCAGCCAGCTTCCGGGACAGGGTAGCAATCAGCCCCAGCATTTT
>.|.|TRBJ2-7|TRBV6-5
CASTLEGINEQYF
TGTGCCAGCACTCTGGAGGGGATCAACGAGCAGTACTTC
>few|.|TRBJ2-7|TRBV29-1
CSVRLGYEQYF
TGCAGCGTCAGACTTGGCTACGAGCAGTACTTC
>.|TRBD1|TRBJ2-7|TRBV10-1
CASRADREPYEQYF
TGCGCCAGCAGGGCGGACAGGGAGCCCTACGAGCAGTACTTC
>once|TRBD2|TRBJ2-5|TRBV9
CASSVGADGGARTQYF
TGTGCCAGCAGCGTAGGAGCGGACGGGGGGGCGAGGACCCAGTACTTC
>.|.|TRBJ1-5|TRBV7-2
CASSFPGQPQHF
TGTGCCAGCAGCTTCCCCGGTCAGCCCCAGCATTTT
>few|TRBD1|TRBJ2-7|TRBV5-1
CASSSGGQGWSYEQYF
TGCGCCAGCAGCTCAGGTGGACAGGGTTGGTCCTACGAGCAGTACTTC
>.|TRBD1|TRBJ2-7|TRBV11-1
CASSHRDSLSYEQYF
TGTGCCAGCAGCCACCGGGACAGTCTATCCTACGAGCAGTACTTC
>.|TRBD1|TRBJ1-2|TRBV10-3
CAISERGQSDGYTF
TGTGCCATCAGTGAGAGGGGACAGTCGGACGGCTACACCTTC
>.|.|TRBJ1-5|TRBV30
CAWSVRGNQPQHF
TGTGCCTGGAGTGTACGGGGGAATCAGCCCCAGCATTTT
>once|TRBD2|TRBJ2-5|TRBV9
CASSAQGLAGEETQYF
TGTGCCAGCAGCGCACAGGGACTAGCGGGGGAAGAGACCCAGTACTTC
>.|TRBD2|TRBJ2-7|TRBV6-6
CASSYPGLANRQYF
TGTGCCAGCAGTTACCCAGGACTAGCGAACCGCCAGTACTTC
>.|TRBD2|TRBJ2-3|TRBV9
CASSGKAGGRTDTQYF
TGTGCCAGCAGCGGAAAAGCGGGGGGGCGCACAGATACGCAGTATTTT
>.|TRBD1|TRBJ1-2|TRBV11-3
CASSLGGGIDYGYTF
TGTGCCAGCAGCTTAGGAGGGGGCATCGACTATGGCTACACCTTC
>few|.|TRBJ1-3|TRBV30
CAWSWAWGDLSGNTIYF
TGTGCCTGGAGTTGGGCCTGGGGGGACCTCTCTGGAAACACCATATATTTT
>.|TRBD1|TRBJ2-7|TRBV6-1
CASTLTGVAYEQYF
TGTGCCAGCACCCTGACAGGGGTTGCCTACGAGCAGTACTTC
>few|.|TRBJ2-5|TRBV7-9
CASSLEVSGETQYF
TGTGCCAGCAGCTTAGAAGTTTCAGGGGAGACCCAGTACTTC
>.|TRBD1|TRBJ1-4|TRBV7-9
CASRPQGASEKLFF
TGTGCCAGCAGACCTCAGGGGGCTAGTGAAAAACTGTTTTTT
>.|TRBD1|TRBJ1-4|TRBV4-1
CASAGTGNEKLFF
TGCGCCAGCGCCGGGACAGGAAACGAAAAACTGTTTTTT
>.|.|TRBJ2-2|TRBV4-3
CASSLVQVPGELFF
TGCGCCAGCAGCCTGGTACAGGTCCCCGGGGAGCTGTTTTTT
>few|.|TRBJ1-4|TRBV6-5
CASNRGGTNEKLFF
TGTGCCAGCAACCGCGGGGGGACTAATGAAAAACTGTTTTTT
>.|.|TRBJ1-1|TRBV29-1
CSAAGVTNTEAFF
TGCAGCGCTGCAGGGGTGACGAACACTGAAGCTTTCTTT
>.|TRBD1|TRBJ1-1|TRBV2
CASSQDRGSTEAFF
TGTGCCAGCAGTCAGGACAGGGGGAGCACTGAAGCTTTCTTT
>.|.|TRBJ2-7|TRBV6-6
CASSYSGRSYEQYF
TGTGCCAGCAGTTACTCGGGGCGCTCCTACGAGCAGTACTTC
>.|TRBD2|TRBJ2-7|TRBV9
CASSMAGGTYEQYF
TGTGCCAGCAGTATGGCGGGGGGCACCTACGAGCAGTACTTC